The following is a T cell receptor (beta chain) sequence with its context. This entry comes from a study of blood T cell repertoires in COVID-19. Assay: immunoSEQ multiplex PCR; the TCRdb copy retains only in-frame clones and omits some. Among a few hundred thousand clones listed, around 83% were seen once. Sequenced input: PBMCs or T cells enriched from blood (not recorded which). The sequence was collected from a woman aged 45-60 years who had been exposed to COVID-19.

This CDR3 reads CASRSGPNTEAFF. In DNA, the CDR3 is TGTGCCAGCCGGTCAGGCCCGAACACTGAAGCTTTCTTT. This chain links TRBV2 with TRBJ1-1; no clear D. V lost 8 bases and J lost 1, with 11 bases in between. Germline CDR1 reads SNHLY; CDR2 reads FYNNEI. The CDR3 extends over 13 amino acids.